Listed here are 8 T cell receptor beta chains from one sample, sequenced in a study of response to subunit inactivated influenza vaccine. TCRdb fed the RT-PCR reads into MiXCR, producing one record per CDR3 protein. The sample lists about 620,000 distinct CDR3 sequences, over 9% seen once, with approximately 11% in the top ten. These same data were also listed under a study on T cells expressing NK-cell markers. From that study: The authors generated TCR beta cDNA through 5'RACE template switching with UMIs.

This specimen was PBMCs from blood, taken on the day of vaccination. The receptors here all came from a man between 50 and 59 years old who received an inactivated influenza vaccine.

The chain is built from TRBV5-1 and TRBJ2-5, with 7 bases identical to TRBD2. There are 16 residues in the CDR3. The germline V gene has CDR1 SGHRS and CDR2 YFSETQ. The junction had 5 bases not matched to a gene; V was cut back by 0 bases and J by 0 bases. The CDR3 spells CASSLGASGDQETQYF. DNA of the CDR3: TGCGCCAGCAGCTTGGGGGCGAGCGGGGACCAAGAGACCCAGTACTTC.

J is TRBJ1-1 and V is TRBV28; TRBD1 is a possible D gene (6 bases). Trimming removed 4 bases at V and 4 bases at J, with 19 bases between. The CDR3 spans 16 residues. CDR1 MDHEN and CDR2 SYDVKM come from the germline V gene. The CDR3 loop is CASSSWGGGGSTEAFF. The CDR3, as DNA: TGTGCCAGCAGTTCCTGGGGAGGGGGAGGGAGCACTGAAGCTTTCTTT.

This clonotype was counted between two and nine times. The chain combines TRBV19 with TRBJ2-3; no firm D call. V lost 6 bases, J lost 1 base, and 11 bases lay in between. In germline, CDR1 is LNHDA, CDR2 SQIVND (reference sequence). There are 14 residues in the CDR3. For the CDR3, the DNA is TGTGCCAGTAGGCCAGGCGGCCGCACAGATACGCAGTATTTT. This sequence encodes CASRPGGRTDTQYF.

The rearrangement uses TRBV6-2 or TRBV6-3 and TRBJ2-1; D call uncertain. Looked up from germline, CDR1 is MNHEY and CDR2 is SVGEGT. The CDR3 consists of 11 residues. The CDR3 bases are TGTGTGAGCAGCTCCTACAATGAGCAGTTCTTC. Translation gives CVSSSYNEQFF.

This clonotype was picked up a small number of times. In DNA form, the CDR3 reads TGTGCCATCATGGGGGGCTACGAGCAGTACTTC. Amino acid sequence: CAIMGGYEQYF. The chain carries TRBV10-3 and TRBJ2-7; possible D gene TRBD2, 6 bases. Per the germline V gene, CDR1 is ENHRY and CDR2 is SYGVKD. V was trimmed by 7 bases and J by 3 bases, leaving 7 bases between them. CDR3 length: 11 amino acids.

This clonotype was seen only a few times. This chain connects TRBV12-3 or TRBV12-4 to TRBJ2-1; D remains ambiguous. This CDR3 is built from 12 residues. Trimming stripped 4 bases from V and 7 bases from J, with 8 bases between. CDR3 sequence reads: CASSSYQNEQFF. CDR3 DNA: TGTGCCAGCAGTTCGTACCAAAATGAGCAGTTCTTC.

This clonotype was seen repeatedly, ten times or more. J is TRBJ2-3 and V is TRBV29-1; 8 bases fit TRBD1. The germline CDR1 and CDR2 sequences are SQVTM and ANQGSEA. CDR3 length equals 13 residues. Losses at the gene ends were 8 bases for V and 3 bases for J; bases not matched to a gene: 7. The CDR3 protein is CSTPGGWTDTQYF. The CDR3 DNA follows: TGCAGCACCCCAGGGGGCTGGACAGATACGCAGTATTTT.

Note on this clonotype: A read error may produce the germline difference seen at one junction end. CDR3 loop: CASSPRGLYYGYSF. DNA for the CDR3: TGTGCCAGCAGTCCTAGGGGGCTCTACTATGGCTACTCCTTC. The chain couples TRBV12-3 or TRBV12-4 to TRBJ1-2; 7 bases map to TRBD1. This CDR3 contains 14 residues.